The 11 T cell receptor beta chains given below trace back to one sample, sequenced in a study of graft-versus-host responses after intestinal transplantation. Profiling relied on immunoSEQ multiplex PCR, and the TCRdb table lists in-frame clones only, not all of them. The profile shows tens of thousands of clones, roughly nine tenths of them singletons. Material: PBMCs, obtained 650 to 670 days after intestinal transplant. All receptors derive from a human patient who received an intestinal transplant, so some T cells may come from the graft donor.

The chain combines TRBV4-1 with TRBJ2-1, with D uncertain. Germline V gives CDR1 MGHRA, CDR2 YSYEKL. CDR3 length: 16 residues. Trimming took 0 bases from V and 2 from J, leaving 11 bases between them. The DNA for the CDR3 is TGCGCCAGCAGCCAAGATTTCAGTCCCACCTACAATGAGCAGTTCTTC. Its translation: CASSQDFSPTYNEQFF.

The chain carries TRBV19 and TRBJ2-5; 8 bases match TRBD2. J lost 5 bases, V lost 5 bases, and 10 bases had no gene match. The CDR3 has 15 residues. Germline V lookup: CDR1 LNHDA, CDR2 SQIVND (reference sequence). As DNA, the CDR3 is TGTGCCAGTAGTTTCGGGGGGGCTAATGTGGAGACCCAGTACTTC. Translated: CASSFGGANVETQYF. The whole variable domain, filled in from reference TRBV19 and TRBJ2-5, reads DGGITQSPKYLFRKEGQNVTLSCEQNLNHDAMYWYRQDPGQGLRLIYYSQIVNDFQKGDIAEGYSVSREKKESFPLTVTSAQKNPTAFYLCASSFGGANVETQYFGPGTRLLVL.

V is TRBV21-1 and J is TRBJ1-2; TRBD1 reflects the table's D call only, with no check against the DNA. TRBV21-1 is a known pseudogene. The CDR3 extends over 15 amino acids. The CDR3 bases are TGTGCCAGCAGCCTCGACAGGGGGCCGGGATATGGCTACACCTTC. Translated, it gives CASSLDRGPGYGYTF.

This clone was seen a handful of times. The chain uses TRBV7-9 and TRBJ1-6, with D perhaps matching TRBD1 (5 bases). Trimming took 3 bases from V and 3 from J, leaving 6 bases between them. The CDR3 is made up of 14 amino acids. The germline CDR1 and CDR2 sequences are SEHNR and FQNEAQ (reference sequence). CDR3 loop: CASSFDSYNSPLHF. CDR3 nucleotide sequence: TGTGCCAGCAGCTTTGACAGCTATAATTCACCCCTCCACTTT.

This rearrangement joins TRBV27 to TRBJ1-5, with 9 bases lining up with TRBD1. This CDR3 contains 15 residues. Germline values: CDR1 MNHEY, CDR2 SMNVEV (reference sequence). The J segment lost 6 bases and the V segment lost 5 bases, leaving 8 bases of the junction unmatched. For the CDR3, the DNA is TGTGCCAGCAGTCCCAGAGACAGGGGGTTTCAGCCCCAGCATTTT. Translated, it gives CASSPRDRGFQPQHF.

The rearrangement uses TRBV6-1 and TRBJ2-7; 9 positions match TRBD1. V shed 0 bases and J 3 bases; nucleotides not matched to a gene: 6. Germline CDR1 is MNHNS and CDR2 is SASEGT. The CDR3 extends over 16 amino acids. CDR3 amino acids: CASSEASGTGNYEQYF. The CDR3 DNA sequence: TGTGCCAGCAGTGAAGCCTCCGGGACAGGGAACTACGAGCAGTACTTC.

The V call is TRBV5-6, the J call TRBJ1-2, with D unclear. CDR1 is SGHDT, CDR2 YYEEEE, per germline. V lost 3 bases and J lost 3, with 18 bases in between. The CDR3 consists of 16 residues. The DNA of the CDR3 is TGTGCCAGCAGCTCGGAGACATTGTACGGGGACTATGGCTACACCTTC. It is translated as CASSSETLYGDYGYTF.

The chain recombines TRBV9 with TRBJ2-2; 7 bases match TRBD2. Germline trimming cut 4 bases from V and 4 bases from J; bases unmatched to any gene: 10. Germline CDR1 SGDLS, CDR2 YYNGEE. This CDR3 is built from 16 residues. The CDR3 DNA follows: TGTGCCAGCAGCTTTAAGACTAGCCTACCCACCGGGGAGCTGTTTTTT. It yields the protein CASSFKTSLPTGELFF. The whole variable domain, filled in from reference TRBV9 and TRBJ2-2, reads DSGVTQTPKHLITATGQRVTLRCSPRSGDLSVYWYQQSLDQGLQFLIQYYNGEERAKGNILERFSAQQFPDLHSELNLSSLELGDSALYFCASSFKTSLPTGELFFGEGSRLTVL.

The V call is TRBV27, the J call TRBJ1-5; 7 bases align to TRBD1. CDR1 is MNHEY and CDR2 is SMNVEV in the germline V gene (reference sequence). The V segment lost 6 bases and the J segment 3 bases; nucleotides outside the gene matches: 5. The CDR3 sequence is 14 residues long. The CDR3 sequence is CASREGAANQPQHF. CDR3 nucleotide sequence: TGTGCCAGCAGGGAGGGGGCCGCCAATCAGCCCCAGCATTTT.

The gene calls are TRBV19 and TRBJ1-5, with D possibly matching TRBD1 (5 bases). Per the germline V gene, CDR1 is LNHDA and CDR2 is SQIVND (reference sequence). With 5 bases removed from V and 2 bases from J, the gap between germline ends came to 16 bases. CDR3 length equals 16 residues. The DNA of the CDR3 is TGTGCCAGTAGTGAGGGTCAGGGAAGGGGCAATCAGCCCCAGCATTTT. Translated: CASSEGQGRGNQPQHF.

The sample holds one count of this clone. This rearrangement joins TRBV27 to TRBJ1-1; D is undetermined. Germline V CDR1 and CDR2: MNHEY, SMNVEV (reference sequence). The CDR3 consists of 15 residues. V was cut by 6 bases and J by 4 bases, with 18 bases left in between. CDR3 protein: CASSLLTSSGTEAFF. CDR3 bases: TGTGCCAGCAGCCTTCTGACTTCCTCGGGCACTGAAGCTTTCTTT.